The rows below give T cell receptor beta chains drawn from one sample of a study of CD8+ T cells in alopecia areata. The method was immunoSEQ multiplex PCR; TCRdb's version includes in-frame clones alone and lacks a portion of them. The sample has about 270,000 clones; roughly 60% are singletons. Sequenced here: CD4+ T cells sorted from blood, sampled around week 54, from a patient treated with tofacitinib. The receptors derive from a human donor with alopecia areata. Each CDR3 is given with its conserved first and last residue. A D gene is named only where the DNA matches it firmly. Rows give clone size only sometimes, using once, few, many, or a class for an expanded clone.

V gene	clone size	D gene	J gene	CDR3 protein	CDR3 DNA
TRBV27	-	-	TRBJ2-1	CASSFIHGVSGVYNEQFF	TGTGCCAGCAGTTTTATCCACGGGGTCTCGGGGGTCTACAATGAGCAGTTCTTC
TRBV5-1	-	-	TRBJ1-5	CASSPGPLSNQPQHF	TGCGCCAGCAGCCCCGGACCGCTCAGCAATCAGCCCCAGCATTTT
TRBV7-3	few	TRBD1	TRBJ2-2	CASKSTGDTGELFF	TGTGCCAGCAAATCGACAGGGGACACCGGGGAGCTGTTTTTT
TRBV10-3	few	TRBD1	TRBJ2-1	CATETGVDNEQFF	TGTGCCACCGAGACAGGGGTTGATAATGAGCAGTTCTTC
TRBV30	-	TRBD1	TRBJ1-1	CAWSQTGLYTEAFF	TGTGCCTGGAGCCAGACAGGGCTGTACACTGAAGCTTTCTTT
TRBV13	-	TRBD1	TRBJ1-5	CASMHRGYQPQHF	TGTGCCAGCATGCACAGGGGTTATCAGCCCCAGCATTTT
TRBV5-1	-	TRBD1	TRBJ2-5	CASSLSETGVETQYF	TGCGCCAGCAGCTTGTCCGAGACAGGGGTAGAGACCCAGTACTTC
TRBV30	-	-	TRBJ2-2	CAWSVLGTTGELFF	TGTGCCTGGAGTGTACTTGGGACCACCGGGGAGCTGTTTTTT
TRBV5-1	-	-	TRBJ2-1	CASSLGSSYNEQFF	TGCGCCAGCAGCTTGGGCTCCTCCTACAATGAGCAGTTCTTC
TRBV7-9	-	-	TRBJ2-7	CASSIGTHSYEQYF	TGTGCCAGCTCAATAGGGACACACTCCTACGAGCAGTACTTC
TRBV5-1	-	-	TRBJ2-5	CASSLAGSYQETQYF	TGCGCCAGCAGCTTGGCCGGCAGCTATCAAGAGACCCAGTACTTC
TRBV27	-	TRBD1	TRBJ2-5	CASSFSWTGQETQYF	TGTGCCAGCAGTTTTTCTTGGACAGGCCAAGAGACCCAGTACTTC
TRBV9	-	TRBD2	TRBJ2-1	CASSAAGGDNEQFF	TGTGCCAGCAGCGCAGCGGGGGGGGACAATGAGCAGTTCTTC